This TCR beta chain was captured by sequencing in a study of vaccination and CD4 T cells after COVID-19. Background on the study: Typically, post-vaccine samples were obtained a median roughly 75 days after dose two, within a range of 14 to 241. Overlapping spike peptides served as the stimulus for the cells. These peptides came from SARS-CoV-2 and from the common cold coronaviruses HCoV-NL63, HCoV-OC43 and HCoV-229E. Every culture used as a control got a CEFX pool, an HIV-1 Nef pool, or no peptide.

Treatment given: approximately 9-day PBMC culture with coronavirus spike peptide pools or control peptides (ViraFEST assay). Germline CDR1 reads SGHTA; CDR2 reads FQGNSA. J was trimmed by 4 bases and V by 5 bases; bases with no gene match: 6. The CDR3 length is 16 residues. About this clonotype itself: Its target is not known.

The Oncomine TCR Beta short-read assay sequenced DNA from cultured CD4+ T cells. From the PCR reads, TCRdb called clonotypes with MiXCR, one entry per CDR3 protein. The sample contains about 23,000 distinct CDR3 sequences, around two thirds of which appear only once. J is TRBJ2-1 and V is TRBV7-2, with TRBD2 matching over 12 bases. The specimen comprised CD4+ T cells from blood, cultured in vitro, sampled after SARS-CoV-2 vaccination. This clonotype originated in a human donor who received a COVID-19 vaccine. The CDR3 bases are TGTGCCAGCAGCCCTAGGACTAGCGGGGTTTACAATGAGCAGTTCTTC. Translated, it gives CASSPRTSGVYNEQFF. Full variable domain (rest looked up from reference TRBV7-2 and TRBJ2-1): GAGVSQSPSNKVTEKGKDVELRCDPISGHTALYWYRQSLGQGLEFLIYFQGNSAPDKSGLPSDRFSAERTGGSVSTLTIQRTQQEDSAVYLCASSPRTSGVYNEQFFGPGTRLTVL.